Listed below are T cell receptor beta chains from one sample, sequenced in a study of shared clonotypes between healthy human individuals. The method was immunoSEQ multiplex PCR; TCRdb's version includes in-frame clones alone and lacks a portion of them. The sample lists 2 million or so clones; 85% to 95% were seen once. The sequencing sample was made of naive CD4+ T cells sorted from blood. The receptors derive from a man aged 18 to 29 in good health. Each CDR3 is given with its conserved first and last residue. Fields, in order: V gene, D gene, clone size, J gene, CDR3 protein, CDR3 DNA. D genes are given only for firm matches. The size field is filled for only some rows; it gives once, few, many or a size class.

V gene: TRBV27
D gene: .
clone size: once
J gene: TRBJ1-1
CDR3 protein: CASSTLQVMNTEAFF
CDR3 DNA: TGTGCCAGCAGTACTTTACAAGTCATGAACACTGAAGCTTTCTTT

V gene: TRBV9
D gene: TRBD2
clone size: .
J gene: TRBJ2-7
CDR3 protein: CASSVRSGSMYEQYF
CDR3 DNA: TGTGCCAGCAGCGTAAGGAGCGGGAGTATGTACGAGCAGTACTTC

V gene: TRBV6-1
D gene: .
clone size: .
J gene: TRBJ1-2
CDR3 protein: CASSEGALGDSGYTF
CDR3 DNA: TGTGCCAGCAGTGAAGGGGCACTGGGGGATTCGGGCTACACCTTC

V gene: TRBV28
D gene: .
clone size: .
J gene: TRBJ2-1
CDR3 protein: CASSPRPTYNEQFF
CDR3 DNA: TGTGCCAGCAGCCCCCGGCCGACCTACAATGAGCAGTTCTTC

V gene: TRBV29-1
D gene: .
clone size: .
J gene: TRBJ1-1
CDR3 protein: CSVNRVLVNEAFF
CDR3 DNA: TGCAGCGTGAACCGGGTCCTCGTAAATGAAGCTTTCTTT

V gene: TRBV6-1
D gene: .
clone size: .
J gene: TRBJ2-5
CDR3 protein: CASVPLPTSFETQYF
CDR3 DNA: TGTGCCAGCGTACCCCTTCCCACATCTTTTGAGACCCAGTACTTC

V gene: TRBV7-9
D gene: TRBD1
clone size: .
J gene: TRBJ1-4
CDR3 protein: CASSLAITGATNEKLFF
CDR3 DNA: TGTGCCAGCAGCTTAGCGATAACAGGGGCAACTAATGAAAAACTGTTTTTT

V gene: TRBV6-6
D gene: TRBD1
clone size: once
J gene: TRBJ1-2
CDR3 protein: CASRGTGGEDYGYTF
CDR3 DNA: TGTGCCAGCAGGGGAACAGGGGGCGAGGACTATGGCTACACCTTC

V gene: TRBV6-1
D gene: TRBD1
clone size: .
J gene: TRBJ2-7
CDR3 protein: CASSEEVAGGYEQYF
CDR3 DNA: TGTGCCAGCAGTGAAGAGGTGGCAGGGGGCTACGAGCAGTACTTC

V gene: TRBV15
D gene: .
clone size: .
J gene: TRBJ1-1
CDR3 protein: CATSRDVTEAFF
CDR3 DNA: TGTGCCACCAGCAGAGATGTAACTGAAGCTTTCTTT

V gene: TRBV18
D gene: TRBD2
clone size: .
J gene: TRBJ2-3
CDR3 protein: CASSPGLAWATQYF
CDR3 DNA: TGTGCCAGCTCTCCCGGACTAGCTTGGGCCACGCAGTATTTT

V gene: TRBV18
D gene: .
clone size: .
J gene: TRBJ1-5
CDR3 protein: CASSLDSNQPQHF
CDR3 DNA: TGTGCCAGCTCCCTTGACAGCAATCAGCCCCAGCATTTT

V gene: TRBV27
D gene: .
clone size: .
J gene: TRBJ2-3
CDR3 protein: CASSSPAPGEDTQYF
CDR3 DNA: TGTGCCAGCAGTTCCCCGGCTCCAGGGGAAGATACGCAGTATTTT

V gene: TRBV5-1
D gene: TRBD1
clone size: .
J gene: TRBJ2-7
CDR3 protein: CASKGQGAREQYF
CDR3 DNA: TGCGCCAGCAAGGGACAGGGGGCTAGAGAGCAGTACTTC

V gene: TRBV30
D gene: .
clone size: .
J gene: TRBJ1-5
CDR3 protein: CAWSAGGNQPQHF
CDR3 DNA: TGTGCCTGGAGTGCAGGGGGCAATCAGCCCCAGCATTTT

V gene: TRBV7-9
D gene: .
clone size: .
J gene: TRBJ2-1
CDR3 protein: CASSLGSGRAYNEQFF
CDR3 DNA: TGTGCCAGCAGCTTAGGTTCGGGACGGGCCTACAATGAGCAGTTCTTC

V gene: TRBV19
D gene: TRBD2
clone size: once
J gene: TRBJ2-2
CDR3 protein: CASSRPGLDTGELFF
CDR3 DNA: TGTGCCAGTAGTAGACCGGGACTAGACACCGGGGAGCTGTTTTTT

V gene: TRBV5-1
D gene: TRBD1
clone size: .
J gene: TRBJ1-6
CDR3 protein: CASSKDREASPLHF
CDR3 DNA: TGCGCCAGCAGCAAGGACAGGGAGGCTTCACCCCTCCACTTT

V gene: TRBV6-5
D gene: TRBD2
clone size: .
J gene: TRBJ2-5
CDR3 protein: CASSRFLRGGETQYF
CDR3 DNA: TGTGCCAGCAGCCGATTCCTCCGGGGGGGGGAGACCCAGTACTTC

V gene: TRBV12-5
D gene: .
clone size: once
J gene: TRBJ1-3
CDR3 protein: CASGWTAGNTIYF
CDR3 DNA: TGTGCTAGTGGTTGGACGGCTGGAAACACCATATATTTT

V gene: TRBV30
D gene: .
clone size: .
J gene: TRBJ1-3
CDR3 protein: CAWSVGTTGNTIYF
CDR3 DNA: TGTGCCTGGAGTGTAGGGACCACAGGAAACACCATATATTTT

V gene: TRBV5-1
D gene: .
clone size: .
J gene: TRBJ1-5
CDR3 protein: CASSLGDGKQPQHF
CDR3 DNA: TGCGCCAGCAGCTTAGGTGACGGAAAACAGCCCCAGCATTTT

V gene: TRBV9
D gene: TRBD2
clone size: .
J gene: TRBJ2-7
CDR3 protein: CASSPLAGAAGSGYEQYF
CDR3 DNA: TGTGCCAGCAGCCCTCTAGCGGGGGCAGCCGGGTCTGGTTACGAGCAGTACTTC

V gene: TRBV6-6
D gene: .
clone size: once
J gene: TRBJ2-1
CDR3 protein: CASSHDPKSNGEQFF
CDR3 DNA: TGTGCCAGCAGCCACGACCCCAAGTCTAACGGTGAGCAGTTCTTC

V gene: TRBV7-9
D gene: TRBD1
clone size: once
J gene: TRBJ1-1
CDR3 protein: CASSLTSYGQGVGTEAFF
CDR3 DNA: TGTGCCAGCAGCTTAACATCCTACGGTCAGGGGGTCGGCACTGAAGCTTTCTTT

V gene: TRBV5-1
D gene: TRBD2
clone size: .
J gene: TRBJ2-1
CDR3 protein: CASSALGGGNNEQFF
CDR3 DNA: TGCGCCAGCAGCGCCCTTGGCGGGGGGAACAATGAGCAGTTCTTC

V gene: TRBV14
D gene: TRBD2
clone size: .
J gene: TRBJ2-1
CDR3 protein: CASSPRLAGPRGDEQFF
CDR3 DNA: TGTGCCAGCAGCCCGCGACTAGCGGGCCCCCGAGGAGATGAGCAGTTCTTC

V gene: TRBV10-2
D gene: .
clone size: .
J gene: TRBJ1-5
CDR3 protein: CASREGDQPQHF
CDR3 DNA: TGCGCCAGCAGGGAGGGGGATCAGCCCCAGCATTTT